A single sample is the source of the 21 T cell receptor beta chains below, sequenced in a study of blood T cells in healthy people across ages. A second PCR, run for about 7 to 12 cycles, used a sample-barcoded 5' primer plus a J-beta primer mix. One entry per CDR3 protein, called by TCRdb with MiXCR from the 5' RACE reads. Among 1.2 million to 1.5 million distinct CDR3 sequences, around 59% were seen once, and the ten largest hold over 5.5%. Sequences were obtained from blood. These receptors all stem from a man aged 18 to 29 in good health.

This clonotype was observed once. This chain uses TRBV20-1 with TRBJ2-7; D remains ambiguous. The CDR3 covers 13 residues. CDR1 is DFQATT and CDR2 is SNEGSKA in the germline V gene (reference sequence). V gave up 6 bases and J gave up 2 bases, with 14 bases separating them. CDR3 region: CSAIADVPYEQYF. The DNA for the CDR3 is TGCAGTGCCATCGCGGACGTACCCTACGAGCAGTACTTC.

This clonotype was picked up a small number of times. The rearrangement uses TRBV20-1 and TRBJ2-7; possible D gene TRBD2, 5 bases. V was trimmed by 6 bases and J by 2 bases, leaving 17 bases between them. In germline, CDR1 is DFQATT, CDR2 SNEGSKA (reference sequence). The CDR3 is 14 residues long. The CDR3 region has the DNA TGCAGTGCCCCCCAGACGCGGGTGCCCTACGAGCAGTACTTC. It is translated as CSAPQTRVPYEQYF.

The table lists this clonotype with a few counts. The rearrangement links TRBV11-3 to TRBJ2-3; D remains ambiguous. V was trimmed by 6 bases and J by 2 bases, leaving 18 bases between them. The CDR3 is made up of 16 amino acids. Germline-derived CDR1 and CDR2 are SGHNT and YENEEA. The CDR3 DNA reads as TGTGCCAGCAGTCCAGAAGGAGAAGTAATCACAGATACGCAGTATTTT. This codes for CASSPEGEVITDTQYF.

The chain employs TRBV7-9 and TRBJ1-1, with 9 bases aligning to TRBD1. The V gene's germline CDR1 is SEHNR and CDR2 FQNEAQ (reference sequence). V gave up 5 bases and J gave up 6 bases; unmatched junction bases: 10. The length of the CDR3 is 15 residues. The CDR3 protein is CASSPPTGGFAEAFF. CDR3 nucleotides: TGTGCCAGCAGCCCGCCGACAGGGGGGTTCGCTGAAGCTTTCTTT.

V usage is TRBV15 and J usage is TRBJ2-3; D might be TRBD1 or TRBD2, each matching 6 bases. The V end lost 4 bases, the J end lost 2 bases, and 13 bases lay between the germline ends. CDR3 length: 15 amino acids. Per the germline V gene, CDR1 is LNHNV and CDR2 is YYDKDF (reference sequence). The CDR3 spells CATSTYGGHTDTQYF. In nucleotides, the CDR3 is TGTGCCACCAGCACCTACGGGGGCCACACAGATACGCAGTATTTT.

The chain joins TRBV27 to TRBJ1-5; D call uncertain. In germline, CDR1 is MNHEY, CDR2 SMNVEV (reference sequence). This CDR3 spans 14 amino acids. V shed 2 bases and J shed 2 bases, with 7 bases lying between them. CDR3 DNA sequence: TGTGCCAGCAGTTTAACATTCGGCAATCAGCCCCAGCATTTT. This gives the protein CASSLTFGNQPQHF.

This clonotype was detected ten times or more. V gene TRBV7-9 combines with J gene TRBJ2-7; D assignment may be TRBD1 or TRBD2 (5 bases each). Deletions cut 5 bases from V and 2 bases from J, with 13 bases between. This CDR3 is built from 14 residues. Germline lookup yields CDR1 SEHNR and CDR2 FQNEAQ (reference sequence). This CDR3 is CASSLRDGTYEQYF. The CDR3 DNA reads as TGTGCCAGCAGCCTCCGGGACGGGACCTACGAGCAGTACTTC.

V usage is TRBV25-1 and J usage is TRBJ2-3; D is undetermined. This CDR3 is 13 amino acids long. Deletions cut 3 bases from V and 6 bases from J, with 10 bases between. Germline CDR1 reads MGHDK; CDR2 reads SYGVNS. The CDR3 protein is CASSEDQWDTQYF. The CDR3 coding sequence is TGTGCCAGCAGTGAGGACCAGTGGGATACGCAGTATTTT.

DNA for the CDR3: TGTGCCATGGGGACCGTCGGAGATACGCAGTATTTT. Translating it yields CAMGTVGDTQYF. This chain links TRBV10-3 with TRBJ2-3; D tentatively fits TRBD1 or TRBD2 (5 bases each). The CDR3 consists of 12 residues. CDR1 is ENHRY and CDR2 is SYGVKD in the germline V gene. The V and J ends lost 9 bases and 5 bases respectively, with 12 bases between them.

Only a few counts were recorded for this clonotype. The J gene is TRBJ1-1, the V gene TRBV29-1; 8 bases match TRBD1. J gave up 10 bases and V 7 bases, and 8 bases lay outside the gene matches. The CDR3 has 11 amino acids. Germline V gives CDR1 SQVTM, CDR2 ANQGSEA. CDR3 bases: TGCAGCGCTATAATGGACAGGGCAGCTTTCTTT. Protein: CSAIMDRAAFF. Using reference TRBV29-1 and TRBJ1-1 for the parts outside the CDR3, the full variable domain is SAVISQKPSRDICQRGTSLTIQCQVDSQVTMMFWYRQQPGQSLTLIATANQGSEATYESGFVIDKFPISRPNLTFSTLTVSNMSPEDSSIYLCSAIMDRAAFFGQGTRLTVV.

CDR3 sequence (DNA): TGTGCCAGCAGCCTCGGACAGACAGGGAATGAGCAGTTCTTC. Translated, it gives CASSLGQTGNEQFF. J is TRBJ2-1 and V is TRBV7-8, with 7 bases lining up with TRBD1. Germline lookup yields CDR1 SGHVS and CDR2 FQNEAQ. The V and J ends lost 5 bases and 7 bases, in that order; junction bases with no gene match: 8. The CDR3 is 14 amino acids.

This chain links TRBV21-1 with TRBJ2-3; TRBD1, the table's D call, was not compared with the DNA. TRBV21-1 is a recognized pseudogene. The CDR3 spans 14 residues. The CDR3 nucleotides are TGTGCCAGCAGCAAAAGGTCCCCCACAGATACGCAGTATTTT. This sequence encodes CASSKRSPTDTQYF.

This chain connects TRBV29-1 to TRBJ2-2, with D unresolved. This CDR3 is built from 12 residues. The V gene's germline CDR1 is SQVTM and CDR2 ANQGSEA. The CDR3 sequence: CSSLGNTGELFF. The CDR3 coding sequence is TGCAGTTCCCTTGGGAACACCGGGGAGCTGTTTTTT.

The gene calls are TRBV5-1 and TRBJ1-1; tentative D call: TRBD1 (5 bases). CDR1 is SGHRS, CDR2 YFSETQ, per germline. With 3 bases removed from V and 0 bases from J, the gap between germline ends came to 15 bases. This CDR3 is 16 amino acids long. The CDR3 spells CASSSGVQLLNTEAFF. CDR3 bases: TGCGCCAGCAGCTCGGGGGTGCAGTTGCTGAACACTGAAGCTTTCTTT.

J is TRBJ2-7 and V is TRBV5-1; D gene unclear. Looked up from germline, CDR1 is SGHRS and CDR2 is YFSETQ. The CDR3 contains 16 residues. V dropped 0 bases and J dropped 5 bases, with 18 bases sitting between them. CDR3 region: CASSLEGFSFGNEQYF. Here the CDR3 DNA reads TGCGCCAGCAGCTTGGAGGGTTTCTCTTTCGGCAACGAGCAGTACTTC.

V usage is TRBV30 and J usage is TRBJ2-3; 7 bases agree with TRBD2. The J segment lost 6 bases and the V segment lost 4 bases, leaving 7 bases of the junction unmatched. CDR1 is GTSNPN, CDR2 SVGIG, per germline (reference sequence). The CDR3 spans 13 residues. CDR3 loop: CAWTLGGTDTQYF. The CDR3 DNA follows: TGTGCCTGGACGCTCGGGGGGACGGATACGCAGTATTTT.

This clonotype was seen only a few times. The rearrangement joins TRBV7-9 to TRBJ1-6; weak D call: TRBD1 (6 bases). Germline assignment: CDR1 SEHNR and CDR2 FQNEAQ (reference sequence). The germline V and J ends were trimmed by 5 bases and 9 bases, with 20 bases remaining between them. The CDR3 is made up of 16 amino acids. As DNA, the CDR3 is TGTGCCAGCAGCCAGTCGCGGGGGCCCAGCGGTTCACCCCTCCACTTT. Its translation: CASSQSRGPSGSPLHF.

This chain uses TRBV20-1 with TRBJ1-2; 12 bases line up with TRBD1. The CDR3 has 14 residues. V was clipped by 5 bases and J by 6 bases; unmatched bases: 7. Germline values: CDR1 DFQATT, CDR2 SNEGSKA (reference sequence). The CDR3 protein is CSAASGTGGHGYTF. In DNA form, the CDR3 reads TGCAGTGCTGCCTCCGGGACAGGGGGCCATGGCTACACCTTC.

The V call is TRBV27, the J call TRBJ2-3, with D perhaps given as TRBD1 or TRBD2 (5 bases each). This CDR3 region has 15 residues. Germline CDR1 MNHEY, CDR2 SMNVEV (reference sequence). Between the trimmed V and J ends, which lost 5 bases and 1 base, there was a span of 13 bases. The DNA for the CDR3 is TGTGCCAGCAGTCGAAGAGGGGCCGGCACAGATACGCAGTATTTT. Encoded protein: CASSRRGAGTDTQYF.

This chain links TRBV7-2 with TRBJ2-2; the match to TRBD2 covers 14 bases. The germline CDR1 and CDR2 sequences are SGHTA and FQGNSA. The CDR3 loop spans 18 amino acids. The V gene end was trimmed by 0 bases and the J gene end by 4 bases; junction bases not matched to a gene: 4. CDR3 DNA: TGTGCCAGCAGCTTAGCGGGACTAGCGGGAGCGGGCACCGGGGAGCTGTTTTTT. Translated: CASSLAGLAGAGTGELFF.

The chain combines TRBV20-1 with TRBJ2-1; D perhaps matches TRBD2 (6 bases). The germline V and J ends were trimmed by 5 bases and 4 bases, with 18 bases remaining between them. The CDR3 loop spans 15 amino acids. Germline values: CDR1 DFQATT, CDR2 SNEGSKA (reference sequence). The CDR3 protein is CSADKPGEDYNEQFF. The CDR3 DNA reads as TGCAGTGCTGACAAGCCGGGGGAGGATTACAATGAGCAGTTCTTC.